This is a list of T cell receptor beta chains from one sample in a study of blood T cell repertoires in COVID-19. The assay was immunoSEQ multiplex PCR, and TCRdb's table has in-frame clones only and misses some. This table has approximately 70,000 clones, roughly 85% appearing once. Source material: peripheral blood. The receptors here all came from a man aged 55 to 70 with active or convalescent COVID-19. Each CDR3 is given with its conserved first and last residue. D genes are given only for firm matches. Clone size appears in some rows only: once, few, many, or a class for an expanded clone.

V	size	D	J	DNA	CDR3
TRBV4-2	.	.	TRBJ2-5	TGTGCCAGCAGCCAAGGTCGGGGGAACTACCAAGAGACCCAGTACTTC	CASSQGRGNYQETQYF
TRBV7-3	.	.	TRBJ1-2	TGTGCCAGCAGCCCCGGGGGGGTGTATGGCTACACCTTC	CASSPGGVYGYTF
TRBV10-2	.	.	TRBJ2-5	TGCGCCAGCAGGAGTCGCGTGCCTCAAGAGACCCAGTACTTC	CASRSRVPQETQYF
TRBV24-1	many	TRBD1	TRBJ2-2	TGTGCCACCAGTGGGAGGACAGGGAACACCGGGGAGCTGTTTTTT	CATSGRTGNTGELFF
TRBV27	.	.	TRBJ1-5	TGTGCCAGCAGTTTAATCTATGGGGGAGGGGGTCAGCCCCAGCATTTT	CASSLIYGGGGQPQHF
TRBV5-8	.	.	TRBJ1-5	TGTGCCAGCGTCAATAGGGAGGGCAATCAGCCCCAGCATTTT	CASVNREGNQPQHF
TRBV27	.	.	TRBJ2-2	TGTGCCAGCAGTTCGGGTCCTAACACCGGGGAGCTGTTTTTT	CASSSGPNTGELFF
TRBV12-3/TRBV12-4	.	.	TRBJ2-7	TGTGCCAGTCAGGGAAACAGGCGCGAGCAGTACTTC	CASQGNRREQYF
TRBV7-3	.	.	TRBJ2-5	TGTGCCAGCAGCCAGTACCCGAGGGAGACCCAGTACTTC	CASSQYPRETQYF
TRBV24-1	few	.	TRBJ1-1	TGTGCCACCAGTGATTCAGGTTTTCAGGAAGCTTTCTTT	CATSDSGFQEAFF
TRBV2	once	.	TRBJ1-1	TGTGCCAGCAGTGAACAGGGAGGTACTGAAGCTTTCTTT	CASSEQGGTEAFF
TRBV29-1	.	.	TRBJ1-6	TGCAGCGTTCAGTCAGGAACCGGTAATTCACCCCTCCACTTT	CSVQSGTGNSPLHF